Listed below are T cell receptor beta chains from one sample, sequenced in a study of cytomegalovirus exposure and HLA in healthy donors. Assay used: immunoSEQ multiplex PCR; TCRdb lists only in-frame clones, some missing. The data contain more than 150,000 clones, around 84% of them singletons. What was sequenced was PBMCs. All receptors come from a girl aged 2-15 years in good health and CMV-seropositive. Both conserved end residues are part of each CDR3. D genes are given only for firm matches. Clone size is not always given. Where it is, it says once, few, many or a class for expanded clones.

few,TRBJ1-5,TRBV4-1,-,TGCGCCAGCAGCCAAGATCTCACAGGGCAGAATCAGCCCCAGCATTTT,CASSQDLTGQNQPQHF
-,TRBJ2-3,TRBV28,-,TGTGCCAGCAAAGGGACACAAAGCACAGATACGCAGTATTTT,CASKGTQSTDTQYF
-,TRBJ1-1,TRBV25-1,-,TGTGCCAGCAGTCCGGGGGTCGCTGAAGCTTTCTTT,CASSPGVAEAFF
-,TRBJ2-7,TRBV5-1,TRBD2,TGCGCCAGCAGACTAGGACTAGCGGGAGGGCCGATTGGGACCTACGAGCAGTACTTC,CASRLGLAGGPIGTYEQYF
once,TRBJ2-6,TRBV11-2,TRBD2,TGTGCCAGCAGCTTAGCGGACGGGGGGGGCGTTACCGGGGCCAACGTCCTGACTTTC,CASSLADGGGVTGANVLTF
-,TRBJ2-7,TRBV28,-,TGTGCCACAACCCGCCCGGGGTCCTACGAGCAGTACTTC,CATTRPGSYEQYF
few,TRBJ1-2,TRBV4-2,TRBD1,TGTGCCAGCAGCCAAGGACAGGGCGAGGTCTACACCTTC,CASSQGQGEVYTF
-,TRBJ1-5,TRBV6-6,-,TGTGCCAGCAGTTTTGATTGGGCTCAGCCCCAGCATTTT,CASSFDWAQPQHF
once,TRBJ1-2,TRBV9,-,TGTGCCAGCAGCGGATCGATGGACATAATCTATGGCTACACCTTC,CASSGSMDIIYGYTF
-,TRBJ1-3,TRBV7-9,-,TGTGCCAGCAGCTTATATACTGGAAACACCATATATTTT,CASSLYTGNTIYF
-,TRBJ2-7,TRBV28,TRBD1,TGTGCCAGCAGTGCCTGGACAGGGATGGGCGAGCAGTACTTC,CASSAWTGMGEQYF
-,TRBJ2-2,TRBV7-6,TRBD2,TGTGCCAGCAGCTTAGGAAGGACTAGCGGGAGAACCGGGGAGCTGTTTTTT,CASSLGRTSGRTGELFF
-,TRBJ2-7,TRBV28,TRBD1,TGTGCCAGCAATACCGGGACAGCAGTTTACGAGCAGTACTTC,CASNTGTAVYEQYF
once,TRBJ2-7,TRBV5-8,-,TGTGCCAGCAGCTTGTTGTCAGCCTACGAGCAGTACTTC,CASSLLSAYEQYF
-,TRBJ2-3,TRBV29-1,TRBD2,TGCAGCGTTGATTTTTCTAGCGGGAAGCCTAACACAGATACGCAGTATTTT,CSVDFSSGKPNTDTQYF
-,TRBJ2-2,TRBV11-2,TRBD1,TGTGCCAGCAGCTTAGCCCCCGGACAGGGCGGCGGGGAGCTGTTTTTT,CASSLAPGQGGGELFF
-,TRBJ1-1,TRBV7-6,-,TGTGCCAGCAGCTCCCTCCCGTTTACAGGGAACACTGAAGCTTTCTTT,CASSSLPFTGNTEAFF
-,TRBJ1-6,TRBV4-1,-,TGCGCCAGCAGCCTCCTAATCCCGGCACCCCTCCACTTT,CASSLLIPAPLHF
-,TRBJ1-1,TRBV6-5,-,TGTGCCAGCAGACCACACCTGAACACTGAAGCTTTCTTT,CASRPHLNTEAFF
-,TRBJ2-7,TRBV6-5,TRBD1,TGTGCCAGCAGAGCCGACAGGGGAGCCTACGAGCAGTACTTC,CASRADRGAYEQYF